The 11 T cell receptor beta chains reported below all come from one sample, sequenced in a study of T cells in Graves' hyperthyroidism and ophthalmopathy. TCR beta CDR3 region amplification was performed from RNA transcripts. Using the HTBI primer set, a first-round RT-PCR was run on the TCR CDR3. MiXCR, run by TCRdb on the multiplex PCR reads, gives a single entry per CDR3 protein. The sample has approximately 590,000 distinct CDR3 sequences; more than 15% are singletons. Sequenced sample: blood. The receptors derive from a woman in her twenties or thirties with Graves' hyperthyroidism.

This clonotype has at least ten counts. The chain has TRBV20-1 and TRBJ2-7; 7 bases fit TRBD1. In germline, CDR1 is DFQATT, CDR2 SNEGSKA (reference sequence). This CDR3 spans 14 amino acids. V trimming: 6 bases; J trimming: 0 bases; junction bases outside the gene matches: 8. The CDR3 protein is CSAGTGTVSYEQYF. CDR3 DNA: TGCAGTGCAGGTACCGGGACAGTCTCCTACGAGCAGTACTTC.

In its sample, this clonotype was seen many times. The chain links TRBV2 to TRBJ2-3; D is unresolved. In germline, CDR1 is SNHLY, CDR2 FYNNEI. The CDR3 totals 15 residues. V was trimmed by 5 bases and J by 0 bases, leaving 12 bases between them. CDR3 region: CASSPRQTSTDTQYF. Here the CDR3 DNA reads TGTGCCAGCAGTCCCAGACAAACTAGCACAGATACGCAGTATTTT.

Turning to this clonotype: Possible read error: a much larger clone is one base away. Here the CDR3 omits its conserved ending phenylalanine or tryptophan, so a read error is the likely source. This sequence joins TRBV3-1 and TRBJ2-5; D is unclear. This CDR3 has 13 residues. In germline, CDR1 is LGHDT, CDR2 YNNKEL (reference sequence). Trimming took off 0 bases at V and 4 bases at J, with 6 bases between the two ends. The CDR3 coding sequence is TGTGCCAGCAGCCAAGATCTGGTAGAGACCCAGTACCTC. Translation: CASSQDLVETQYL.

Only a few counts were recorded for this clonotype. The rearrangement uses TRBV10-1 and TRBJ2-7; D not certain. V lost 3 bases, J lost 4 bases, and 16 bases lay in between. Germline V gene sequence: CDR1 WNHNN, CDR2 SYGVQD (reference sequence). This CDR3 is 15 amino acids long. The CDR3 here is CASSEGWTSAYEQYF. CDR3 coding DNA: TGCGCCAGCAGTGAAGGATGGACCAGCGCGTACGAGCAGTACTTC.

In this sample, this clonotype turned up many times. The CDR3 protein is CASSYAGTSGADTQYF. CDR3 in DNA: TGTGCCAGCAGCTACGCCGGCACGTCCGGAGCAGATACGCAGTATTTT. The chain is built from TRBV5-8 and TRBJ2-3, with no clear D. V was cut by 3 bases and J by 4 bases, with 18 bases left in between. Germline V CDR1 and CDR2: SGHTS, YDEGEE. The CDR3 contains 16 residues.

This clonotype was counted only a few times. The chain has TRBV28 and TRBJ2-7, with D possibly matching TRBD1 (5 bases). The CDR3 is 16 residues long. V lost 1 base to trimming and J lost 2 bases, with 15 bases between them. CDR1 and CDR2 (germline): MDHEN, SYDVKM. CDR3 nucleotide sequence: TGTGCCAGCAGTTTATTCCCCGCAGGGTCGACCTACGAGCAGTACTTC. Protein product: CASSLFPAGSTYEQYF.

The sample holds a few counts of this clonotype. The chain employs TRBV29-1 and TRBJ1-1, with D tentatively TRBD1 (5 bases). The CDR3 runs 13 residues. Germline-derived CDR1 and CDR2 are SQVTM and ANQGSEA. The germline V and J ends were trimmed by 4 bases and 3 bases, with 12 bases remaining between them. The CDR3 DNA sequence: TGCAGCGTTGGTCGGGGGGAGCACACTGAAGCTTTCTTT. It is translated as CSVGRGEHTEAFF. The full variable domain, completed using reference TRBV29-1 and TRBJ1-1, is SAVISQKPSRDICQRGTSLTIQCQVDSQVTMMFWYRQQPGQSLTLIATANQGSEATYESGFVIDKFPISRPNLTFSTLTVSNMSPEDSSIYLCSVGRGEHTEAFFGQGTRLTVV.

Only a few counts were recorded for this clonotype. The rearrangement uses TRBV12-5 and TRBJ2-1; 7 bases match TRBD1. There are 15 residues in the CDR3. Germline CDR1 and CDR2: LGHNT and FRNRAP. Trimming at V came to 4 bases and at J to 2 bases, leaving 5 bases not matched to a gene. DNA of the CDR3: TGTGCTAGTGGTTCAGGGGGTCGGGCCTACAATGAGCAGTTCTTC. As protein: CASGSGGRAYNEQFF. Together with reference TRBV12-5 and TRBJ2-1, the CDR3 gives the full variable domain: DARVTQTPRHKVTEMGQEVTMRCQPILGHNTVFWYRQTMMQGLELLAYFRNRAPLDDSGMPKDRFSAEMPDATLATLKIQPSEPRDSAVYFCASGSGGRAYNEQFFGPGTRLTVL.

This clonotype was observed many times. The gene calls are TRBV28 and TRBJ2-2; 7 bases map to TRBD2. V trimming: 8 bases; J trimming: 6 bases; junction bases outside the gene matches: 18. The CDR3 covers 17 residues. Per the germline V gene, CDR1 is MDHEN and CDR2 is SYDVKM. CDR3 sequence reads: CASETGTTGFRSGELFF. CDR3 DNA: TGTGCCAGCGAGACCGGGACTACAGGATTCAGGTCCGGGGAGCTGTTTTTT.

At least ten counts were recorded for this clonotype. J is TRBJ1-1 and V is TRBV6-2 or TRBV6-3, with 11 bases aligning to TRBD1. CDR1 is MNHEY and CDR2 is SVGEGT in the germline V gene. The length of the CDR3 is 15 residues. Trimming removed 7 bases from V and 3 bases from J; junction bases left unmatched: 7. The CDR3 coding sequence is TGTGCCAGCACTGGACAGGGGGCGCCGGACACTGAAGCTTTCTTT. Translation: CASTGQGAPDTEAFF.

At least ten counts were recorded for this clonotype. The V and J genes are TRBV11-2 and TRBJ2-7; D unresolved. V shed 3 bases and J shed 4 bases, with 7 bases lying between them. The CDR3 runs 12 residues. CDR1 is SGHAT and CDR2 is FQNNGV in the germline V gene. The CDR3 sequence is CASSFIGYEQYF. The CDR3, as DNA: TGTGCCAGCAGCTTTATTGGATACGAGCAGTACTTC.